This section outlines one T cell receptor beta chain sequence together with its context. Antigen: not known. This CDR3 has 14 amino acids. Per the germline V gene, CDR1 is LNHDA and CDR2 is SQIVND (reference sequence). Deletions cut 5 bases from V and 4 bases from J, with 15 bases between. Replicate PCRs run on sorted subsets employed around 200 ng DNA, 25,000 to 35,000 T cell genomes. Only in-frame clones appear in the TCRdb table, and some are missing; sequencing was by immunoSEQ multiplex PCR. The sample consists of a few million clones, more than 80% of them appearing once. The data were taken from a study of shared clonotypes between healthy human individuals. The wider study: Samples came from a couple of female and a few male donors aged 18 to 49.

Study-level points and caveats: Generation probability values for non-shared clonotypes were lower than those for clonotypes shared by all four donors.

V gene TRBV19 combines with J gene TRBJ2-7; D may be TRBD1 (6 bases). The sequenced sample was naive CD4+ T cells from PBMCs. Subset here: CD45RA+ positively selected. The sequence derives from a man between 18 and 29 years old in good health. Some clones in this sample may be carry-over from other donors' samples. The CDR3 here is CASSLFLGAYEQYF. The CDR3 DNA is TGTGCCAGTAGTCTTTTTCTGGGGGCGTACGAGCAGTACTTC.